This T cell receptor beta chain originates from a study of blood T cell repertoires in COVID-19. This CDR3 is 14 amino acids long. V lost 10 bases to trimming and J lost 5 bases; unmatched junction nucleotides: 12. Germline V gene lookup returns CDR1 MNHEY and CDR2 SMNVEV (reference sequence). Method: immunoSEQ multiplex PCR; TCRdb's copy keeps in-frame clones and lacks some. Of tens of thousands of clones detected, about four fifths appear once; the ten largest clones hold under 20%. The V gene is TRBV27, the J gene TRBJ2-7, with 9 bases lining up with TRBD1. Material for sequencing was peripheral blood. The clonotype was recovered from a human donor in a cohort sampled during active COVID-19. This CDR3 is CATRGTGRVNEQYF. The DNA for the CDR3 is TGTGCCACTCGGGGGACAGGGAGGGTGAACGAGCAGTACTTC.